Listed here are 26 T cell receptor beta chains from one sample, sequenced in a study of response to subunit inactivated influenza vaccine. TCRdb fed the RT-PCR reads into MiXCR, producing one record per CDR3 protein. The data show under 200,000 distinct CDR3 sequences, with 11% seen just once and roughly an eighth held by the top ten. The starting material was non-naive T cells sorted from PBMCs, obtained 45 days after vaccination. The receptors stem from a man aged 50 to 60 who received an inactivated influenza vaccine.

This clonotype was observed a handful of times. An end of the junction differs from the germline gene, which may be a read error. V is TRBV10-3 and J is TRBJ2-7; 7 bases align to TRBD2. This CDR3 has 12 residues. Germline CDR1 is ENHRY and CDR2 is SYGVKD. CDR3: CAISGGGYEQYF. In DNA form, the CDR3 reads TGTGCCATTAGTGGGGGGGGATACGAGCAGTACTTC.

The V and J genes are TRBV2 and TRBJ2-3, with 10 bases fitting TRBD2. The CDR3 is 15 residues long. Germline CDR1 and CDR2: SNHLY and FYNNEI. Trimming took 0 bases from V and 6 from J; bases not matched to a gene: 3. The CDR3 sequence is CASSEAPGLADTQYF. In DNA, the CDR3 is TGTGCCAGCAGTGAAGCCCCGGGACTAGCGGATACGCAGTATTTT. The full variable domain, with the rest looked up from reference TRBV2 and TRBJ2-3, is EPEVTQTPSHQVTQMGQEVILRCVPISNHLYFYWYRQILGQKVEFLVSFYNNEISEKSEIFDDQFSVERPDGSNFTLKIRSTKLEDSAMYFCASSEAPGLADTQYFGPGTRLTVL.

This clonotype was seen ten or more times. V and J are TRBV27 and TRBJ1-6; TRBD1 matches 7 bases. Per the germline V gene, CDR1 is MNHEY and CDR2 is SMNVEV (reference sequence). V lost 5 bases and J lost 6; bases outside the gene matches: 13. CDR3 length equals 17 residues. DNA of the CDR3: TGTGCCAGCAGTCCTACTTCGACTACAGGGGTTAATTCACCCCTCCACTTT. Protein sequence: CASSPTSTTGVNSPLHF.

The sample holds a few counts of this clonotype. The V gene is TRBV20-1, the J gene TRBJ2-7; D possibly corresponds to TRBD1 (5 bases). This CDR3 comprises 15 residues. Trimming shortened V by 6 bases and J by 0 bases, and 18 bases separated the two germline ends. Germline CDR1 DFQATT, CDR2 SNEGSKA (reference sequence). The CDR3 protein is CSAPPWGGSSYEQYF. The CDR3 nucleotides are TGCAGTGCCCCGCCGTGGGGCGGAAGCTCCTACGAGCAGTACTTC.

This clonotype has only a few counts. V and J are TRBV20-1 and TRBJ1-2; D is perhaps TRBD1 (6 bases). The CDR3 is made up of 13 amino acids. Trimming took 4 bases from V and 3 from J, leaving 12 bases between them. The germline V gene encodes CDR1 DFQATT and CDR2 SNEGSKA (reference sequence). This CDR3 reads CSATRTADYGYTF. The CDR3 DNA reads as TGCAGTGCTACCCGGACAGCCGACTATGGCTACACCTTC.

The chain employs TRBV4-2 and TRBJ2-7; the match to TRBD2 covers 7 bases. The germline gives CDR1 LGHNA, CDR2 YNFKEQ. The CDR3 runs 16 residues. J gave up 1 base and V 0 bases, and 6 bases lay outside the gene matches. The CDR3: CASSQEITGGSYEQYF. CDR3 nucleotides: TGTGCCAGCAGCCAAGAGATCACGGGAGGATCCTACGAGCAGTACTTC.

V is TRBV26 and J is TRBJ2-3; TRBD2, as called in the table, went unchecked against the DNA. TRBV26 is annotated as a pseudogene. This CDR3 contains 19 residues. The CDR3 spells CASSFWAGLAGGDTDTQYF. The CDR3 nucleotides are TGTGCCAGCAGTTTTTGGGCGGGACTAGCGGGAGGTGACACAGATACGCAGTATTTT.

At least ten counts were recorded for this clonotype. The rearrangement links TRBV9 to TRBJ2-3, with 11 bases that match TRBD2. Germline assignment: CDR1 SGDLS and CDR2 YYNGEE. There are 17 residues in the CDR3. The ends lost 4 bases at V and 7 bases at J; junction bases unmatched: 14. The chain's CDR3 is CASSQTTIAGGRNTQYF. CDR3 in DNA: TGTGCCAGCAGCCAGACAACAATAGCGGGAGGGCGAAATACGCAGTATTTT. The full variable domain, its missing parts supplied by reference TRBV9 and TRBJ2-3, is DSGVTQTPKHLITATGQRVTLRCSPRSGDLSVYWYQQSLDQGLQFLIQYYNGEERAKGNILERFSAQQFPDLHSELNLSSLELGDSALYFCASSQTTIAGGRNTQYFGPGTRLTVL.

This clonotype occurred a few times. V is TRBV20-1 and J is TRBJ2-1; 11 positions match TRBD2. The CDR3 has 18 residues. Looked up from germline, CDR1 is DFQATT and CDR2 is SNEGSKA (reference sequence). J was trimmed by 0 bases and V by 0 bases; bases with no gene match: 7. The CDR3 nucleotides are TGCAGTGCTAGAGATATGGCTAGCGGGGGGACCTCCTACAATGAGCAGTTCTTC. Its protein product is CSARDMASGGTSYNEQFF.

There are a few counts of this clonotype. This chain links TRBV27 with TRBJ1-1; D gene unclear. There are 15 residues in the CDR3. V was shortened by 0 bases and J by 0 bases, with 8 bases between the two germline ends. Germline V lookup: CDR1 MNHEY, CDR2 SMNVEV (reference sequence). CDR3 nucleotides: TGTGCCAGCAGTTTATCGGGCGTGGTGAACACTGAAGCTTTCTTT. This translates into CASSLSGVVNTEAFF.

This clonotype was picked up many times. Mismatch with germline at one junction end may stem from a read error. The gene calls are TRBV7-7 and TRBJ1-6; D possibly corresponds to TRBD1 (5 bases). The CDR3 runs to 15 residues. Germline V CDR1 and CDR2: SSHAT, FNYEAQ (reference sequence). The CDR3 protein is CASSLDDSTNSPLHF. The CDR3 DNA reads TGTGCTAGCAGCTTAGACGACAGTACAAATTCACCCCTCCACTTT.

This clonotype occurred many times. This chain uses TRBV7-6 with TRBJ2-1, with 9 bases fitting TRBD1. CDR3 length equals 15 residues. V gave up 2 bases and J gave up 4 bases; unmatched junction bases: 3. Looked up from germline, CDR1 is SGHVS and CDR2 is FNYEAQ. The CDR3 protein is CASSLPTGGYNEQFF. CDR3 in DNA: TGTGCCAGCAGCTTACCGACAGGGGGTTACAATGAGCAGTTCTTC.

This clonotype was counted a few times. This sequence joins TRBV6-1 and TRBJ2-7, with 7 bases identical to TRBD1. Per germline, CDR1 MNHNS and CDR2 SASEGT. The CDR3 sequence is 13 residues long. V gave up 6 bases and J gave up 3 bases; unmatched junction bases: 5. The CDR3 bases are TGTGCCAGCAGCAAGGGACAGAACTACGAGCAGTACTTC. Amino acids: CASSKGQNYEQYF.

The chain carries TRBV4-1 and TRBJ1-2; TRBD1 matches at 8 bases. With V trimmed by 4 bases and J by 0 bases, 10 bases remained unmatched. The CDR3 runs to 17 residues. From germline, CDR1 is MGHRA and CDR2 YSYEKL. The CDR3 loop reads CASSRASIRGPNYGYTF. CDR3 bases: TGCGCCAGCAGCCGCGCCTCGATCAGGGGGCCTAACTATGGCTACACCTTC.

The sample holds a few counts of this clonotype. The chain employs TRBV5-1 and TRBJ1-2; possibly TRBD1 for D (6 bases). CDR3 length equals 13 residues. V lost 7 bases and J 4 bases, leaving 14 bases between the germline ends. From germline, CDR1 is SGHRS and CDR2 YFSETQ. Here the CDR3 reads CASSPGASYGYTF. The DNA for the CDR3 is TGCGCCAGCTCCCCAGGGGCGTCCTATGGCTACACCTTC.

At least ten counts were recorded for this clonotype. The chain links TRBV7-6 to TRBJ2-4; the D gene is possibly TRBD2 (6 bases). The CDR3 consists of 20 residues. The ends were cut back, 5 bases at V and 3 bases at J, with 29 bases in the middle. Per germline, CDR1 SGHVS and CDR2 FNYEAQ. As DNA, the CDR3 is TGTGCCAGCAGCCCAAATCAGTGGTCCGGGACTGGAGGGGTCAAAAACATTCAGTACTTC. Protein sequence: CASSPNQWSGTGGVKNIQYF.

This clonotype has ten or more counts. The V and J genes are TRBV5-6 and TRBJ2-5, with D perhaps given as TRBD1 or TRBD2 (5 bases each). The V gene lost 4 bases and the J gene lost 10 bases, with 23 bases spanning the gap. The CDR3 runs to 15 residues. Germline CDR1 SGHDT, CDR2 YYEEEE. CDR3 in DNA: TGTGCCAGCAGCGTACCGGGACCTGGACCCGGTGGCCAGTACTTC. Amino acids: CASSVPGPGPGGQYF.

This clonotype was detected many times. The V and J genes are TRBV6-1 and TRBJ1-5; D is undetermined. Trimming took off 9 bases at V and 2 bases at J, with 14 bases between the two ends. The CDR3 loop spans 14 amino acids. Germline lookup yields CDR1 MNHNS and CDR2 SASEGT. This CDR3 is CASSGGVGNQPQHF. The CDR3 DNA reads TGTGCCAGTTCAGGAGGAGTCGGCAATCAGCCCCAGCATTTT.

This clonotype occurred many times. V usage is TRBV9 and J usage is TRBJ2-7, with TRBD2 as a possible D gene (6 bases). The CDR3 has 14 amino acids. In germline, CDR1 is SGDLS, CDR2 YYNGEE. V lost 0 bases and J 5 bases, leaving 12 bases between the germline ends. CDR3 DNA sequence: TGTGCCAGCAGCGTAGGTACTAGCAGGGACGAGCAGTACTTC. Amino acid sequence: CASSVGTSRDEQYF. The whole variable domain, remainder taken from reference TRBV9 and TRBJ2-7, is DSGVTQTPKHLITATGQRVTLRCSPRSGDLSVYWYQQSLDQGLQFLIQYYNGEERAKGNILERFSAQQFPDLHSELNLSSLELGDSALYFCASSVGTSRDEQYFGPGTRLTVT.

This clonotype was detected many times. The chain recombines TRBV12-3 or TRBV12-4 with TRBJ1-2, with 8 bases that match TRBD1. V gave up 0 bases and J gave up 3 bases; unmatched junction bases: 6. The CDR3 has 16 residues. The CDR3 spells CASSLAGRGQDYGYTF. DNA of the CDR3: TGTGCCAGCAGTTTAGCAGGCCGGGGACAGGACTATGGCTACACCTTC.

Only a few counts were recorded for this clonotype. The chain uses TRBV29-1 and TRBJ2-5, with TRBD1 matching over 7 bases. Germline V gene sequence: CDR1 SQVTM, CDR2 ANQGSEA. The J segment lost 5 bases and the V segment lost 5 bases, leaving 11 bases of the junction unmatched. The CDR3 extends over 14 amino acids. The CDR3: CSVRRDSGKETQYF. The CDR3 coding sequence is TGCAGCGTTCGACGGGACAGTGGGAAGGAGACCCAGTACTTC.

This clonotype was counted many times. This rearrangement joins TRBV29-1 to TRBJ2-5; D not certain. CDR3 length equals 13 residues. CDR1 SQVTM and CDR2 ANQGSEA come from the germline V gene. V was clipped by 4 bases and J by 0 bases, with 9 bases between them. CDR3 in amino acids: CSVVPVYQETQYF. In DNA, the CDR3 is TGCAGCGTTGTGCCGGTCTACCAAGAGACCCAGTACTTC.

The genes are TRBV20-1 and TRBJ2-7, with 7 bases fitting TRBD2. V lost 4 bases and J lost 4; bases outside the gene matches: 10. Germline V gives CDR1 DFQATT, CDR2 SNEGSKA (reference sequence). CDR3 length: 14 amino acids. Written as DNA, the CDR3 is TGCAGTGCTAAGGATCTAGCGGCCTCATACGAGCAGTACTTC. This encodes CSAKDLAASYEQYF.

V and J are TRBV18 and TRBJ2-7; D is possibly TRBD1 or TRBD2 (5 bases each). The CDR3 runs 13 residues. With 4 bases removed from V and 5 bases from J, the gap between germline ends came to 12 bases. Germline-derived CDR1 and CDR2 are KGHSH and LQKENI. CDR3 sequence: CASSLRGVDEQYF. DNA of the CDR3: TGTGCCAGCTCACTAAGAGGGGTGGACGAGCAGTACTTC. Complete variable domain (other parts from reference TRBV18 and TRBJ2-7): NAGVMQNPRHLVRRRGQEARLRCSPMKGHSHVYWYRQLPEEGLKFMVYLQKENIIDESGMPKERFSAEFPKEGPSILRIQQVVRGDSAAYFCASSLRGVDEQYFGPGTRLTVT.

The table lists this clonotype with many counts. The rearrangement uses TRBV20-1 and TRBJ1-1; D remains unclear. Germline V CDR1 and CDR2: DFQATT, SNEGSKA (reference sequence). The CDR3 runs to 14 residues. V lost 6 bases to trimming and J lost 3 bases, with 17 bases between them. The CDR3 nucleotides read TGCAGTGCGAAAACTTACCTTAGTGACACTGAAGCTTTCTTT. Translated: CSAKTYLSDTEAFF.

This clonotype was recorded at least ten times. V and J are TRBV6-6 and TRBJ2-7; D is uncertain. Germline-derived CDR1 and CDR2 are MNHNY and SVGAGI (reference sequence). CDR3 length: 13 amino acids. V lost 1 base and J 0 bases, leaving 4 bases between the germline ends. The CDR3 DNA reads as TGTGCCAGCAGTTACTACACCTCCTACGAGCAGTACTTC. Protein product: CASSYYTSYEQYF.